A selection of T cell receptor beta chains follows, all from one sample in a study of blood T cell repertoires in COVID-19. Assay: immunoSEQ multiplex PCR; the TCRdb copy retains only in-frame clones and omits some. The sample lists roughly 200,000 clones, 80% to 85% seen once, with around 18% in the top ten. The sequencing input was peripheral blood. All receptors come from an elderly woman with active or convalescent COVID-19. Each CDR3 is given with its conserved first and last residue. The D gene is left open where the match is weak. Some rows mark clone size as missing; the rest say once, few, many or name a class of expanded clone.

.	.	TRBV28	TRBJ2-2	CASSQRTGELFF	TGTGCCAGCAGTCAGAGGACCGGGGAGCTGTTTTTT
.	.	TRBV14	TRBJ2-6	CASSPFSSGANVLTF	TGTGCCAGCAGCCCATTTAGCTCTGGGGCCAACGTCCTGACTTTC
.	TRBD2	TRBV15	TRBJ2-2	CATSPGTSGRETGELFF	TGTGCCACCAGCCCCGGGACTAGCGGGAGGGAGACCGGGGAGCTGTTTTTT
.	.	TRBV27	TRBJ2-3	CASSLSLAPYRGDTQYF	TGTGCCAGCAGTTTATCTCTAGCGCCCTACAGGGGAGATACGCAGTATTTT
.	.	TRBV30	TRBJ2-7	CAWSVGGSTLYEQYF	TGTGCCTGGAGTGTTGGAGGGTCCACCCTCTACGAGCAGTACTTC
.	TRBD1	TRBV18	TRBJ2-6	CASSPPDRGPGANVLTF	TGTGCCAGCTCACCACCGGACAGGGGGCCTGGGGCCAACGTCCTGACTTTC
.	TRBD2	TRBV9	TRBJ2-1	CASSHLAGRYNEQFF	TGTGCCAGCAGCCATCTAGCGGGGCGGTACAATGAGCAGTTCTTC
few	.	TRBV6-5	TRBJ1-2	CASSYVGGYTF	TGTGCCAGCAGTTACGTCGGGGGCTACACCTTC
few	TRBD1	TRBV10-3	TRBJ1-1	CAISGDRFAEAFF	TGTGCCATCAGTGGGGACAGGTTTGCTGAAGCTTTCTTT
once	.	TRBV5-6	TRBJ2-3	CASSSRTGTQYF	TGTGCCAGCAGCTCCCGTACTGGTACGCAGTATTTT
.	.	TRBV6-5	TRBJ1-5	CASTFSNQPQHF	TGTGCCAGCACTTTTAGCAATCAGCCCCAGCATTTT
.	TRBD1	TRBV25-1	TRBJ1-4	CASSGAGTGTEKLFF	TGTGCCAGCAGTGGGGCCGGGACAGGGACTGAAAAACTGTTTTTT
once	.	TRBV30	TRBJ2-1	CASSADNEQFF	TGTGCCAGTTCTGCAGACAATGAGCAGTTCTTC
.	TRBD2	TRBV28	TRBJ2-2	CASSRPIAGANTGELFF	TGTGCCAGCAGTCGACCTATAGCGGGAGCGAACACCGGGGAGCTGTTTTTT
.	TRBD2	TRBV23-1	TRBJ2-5	CASSQSSWEGETQYF	TGCGCCAGCAGTCAATCTTCGTGGGAGGGAGAGACCCAGTACTTC
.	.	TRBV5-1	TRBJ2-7	CASSQRDNIRYEQYF	TGCGCCAGCAGCCAACGGGACAACATTCGCTACGAGCAGTACTTC
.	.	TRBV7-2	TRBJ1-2	CASSSRAVYGYTF	TGTGCCAGCAGCTCGAGGGCTGTATATGGCTACACCTTC
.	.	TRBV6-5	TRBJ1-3	CASSYSLRVGNTIYF	TGTGCCAGCAGTTACTCGTTGAGGGTAGGAAACACCATATATTTT
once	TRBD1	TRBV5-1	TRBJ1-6	CASSPPGGIDSPLHF	TGCGCCAGCAGTCCTCCAGGGGGCATCGATTCACCCCTCCACTTT
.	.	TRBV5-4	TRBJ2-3	CASTTQATDTQYF	TGTGCCAGCACCACCCAAGCCACAGATACGCAGTATTTT